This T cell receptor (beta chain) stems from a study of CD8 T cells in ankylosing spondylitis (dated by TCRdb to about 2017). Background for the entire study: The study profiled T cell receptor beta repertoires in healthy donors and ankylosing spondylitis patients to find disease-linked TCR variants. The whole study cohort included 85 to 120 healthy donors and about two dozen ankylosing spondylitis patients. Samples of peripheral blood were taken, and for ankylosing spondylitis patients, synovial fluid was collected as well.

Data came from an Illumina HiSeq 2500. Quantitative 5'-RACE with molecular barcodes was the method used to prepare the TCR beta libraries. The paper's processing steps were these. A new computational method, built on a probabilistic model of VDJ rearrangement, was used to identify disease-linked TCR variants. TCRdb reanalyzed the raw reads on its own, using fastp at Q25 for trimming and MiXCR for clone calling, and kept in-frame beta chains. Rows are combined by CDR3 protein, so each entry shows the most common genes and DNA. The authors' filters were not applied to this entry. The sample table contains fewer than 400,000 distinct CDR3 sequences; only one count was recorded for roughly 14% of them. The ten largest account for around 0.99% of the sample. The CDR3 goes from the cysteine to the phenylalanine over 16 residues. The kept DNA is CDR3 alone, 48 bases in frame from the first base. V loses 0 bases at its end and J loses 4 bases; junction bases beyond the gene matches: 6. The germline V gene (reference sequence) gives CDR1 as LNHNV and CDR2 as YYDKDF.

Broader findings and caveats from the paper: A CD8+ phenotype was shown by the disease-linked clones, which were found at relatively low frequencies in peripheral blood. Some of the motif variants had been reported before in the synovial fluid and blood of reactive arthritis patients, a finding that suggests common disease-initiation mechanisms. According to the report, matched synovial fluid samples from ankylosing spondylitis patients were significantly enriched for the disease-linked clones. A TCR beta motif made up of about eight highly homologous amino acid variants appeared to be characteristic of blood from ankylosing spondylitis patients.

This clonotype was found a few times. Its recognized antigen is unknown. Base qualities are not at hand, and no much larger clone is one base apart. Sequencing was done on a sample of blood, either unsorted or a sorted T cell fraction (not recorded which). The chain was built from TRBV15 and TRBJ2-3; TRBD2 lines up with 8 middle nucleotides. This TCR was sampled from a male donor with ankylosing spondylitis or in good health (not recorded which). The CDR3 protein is CATSRDYSGASDTQYF. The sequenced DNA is TGTGCCACCAGCAGAGATTATAGCGGGGCTTCAGATACGCAGTATTTT.